This is a list of T cell receptor beta chains from one sample in a study of radiotherapy plus CTLA-4 blockade in lung cancer. Some clones are missing from TCRdb's copy, which holds only in-frame ones; the method was immunoSEQ multiplex PCR. This sample has 15,000 or so clones; roughly two thirds occur once, and the top ten carry 40% to 65%. The sequencing used peripheral blood, collected from a patient treated with radiotherapy plus ipilimumab. The receptors were sampled from a human donor with non-small cell lung cancer whose response to radiotherapy plus ipilimumab could not be evaluated. Both conserved end residues are part of each CDR3. D genes are given only for firm matches. Rows give clone size only sometimes, using once, few, many, or a class for an expanded clone.

CDR3nt: TGTGCCAGCAGCCGAGAGAAACAGGAGAACACTGAAGCTTTCTTT
CDR3aa: CASSREKQENTEAFF
v_gene: TRBV4-2
j_gene: TRBJ1-1
abundance: -
d_gene: -

CDR3nt: TGTGCCAGCAGCTTGACTAGCGGGGGGCTCAATGAGCAGTTCTTC
CDR3aa: CASSLTSGGLNEQFF
v_gene: TRBV7-3
j_gene: TRBJ2-1
abundance: -
d_gene: TRBD2

CDR3nt: TGTGCCACCTCGAGAGGGAGGGCGGATACGCAGTATTTT
CDR3aa: CATSRGRADTQYF
v_gene: TRBV19
j_gene: TRBJ2-3
abundance: -
d_gene: TRBD2

CDR3nt: TGTGCCAGCAGCTTAGGAGGGGGGGGCCAAGAGACCCAGTACTTC
CDR3aa: CASSLGGGGQETQYF
v_gene: TRBV7-2
j_gene: TRBJ2-5
abundance: -
d_gene: -

CDR3nt: TGTGCCAGCAGCTCTACTACAGGGGCGCTACCAGAGACCCAGTACTTC
CDR3aa: CASSSTTGALPETQYF
v_gene: TRBV7-9
j_gene: TRBJ2-5
abundance: -
d_gene: TRBD1

CDR3nt: TGTGCCAGCAGCTTGGGGGGAGGGGATGAAGCTTTCTTT
CDR3aa: CASSLGGGDEAFF
v_gene: TRBV7-8
j_gene: TRBJ1-1
abundance: -
d_gene: -

CDR3nt: TGCGCCAGCAGGAGGGCGCTAGCGGGGGATGCGTTCGATGAGCAGTTCTTC
CDR3aa: CASRRALAGDAFDEQFF
v_gene: TRBV10-2
j_gene: TRBJ2-1
abundance: once
d_gene: TRBD2

CDR3nt: TGTGCCAGCTCACCACCATTACAACAGGTTCTAGGGACTAATGAAAAACTGTTTTTT
CDR3aa: CASSPPLQQVLGTNEKLFF
v_gene: TRBV18
j_gene: TRBJ1-4
abundance: -
d_gene: -

CDR3nt: TGCGCCAGCGGCCCTGGGACTAGCGGGGGGCAAATGGAGACCCAGTACTTC
CDR3aa: CASGPGTSGGQMETQYF
v_gene: TRBV5-1
j_gene: TRBJ2-5
abundance: -
d_gene: TRBD2

CDR3nt: TGCGCCAGCAGCTTGGATAGCGGCCAAGAGACCCAGTACTTC
CDR3aa: CASSLDSGQETQYF
v_gene: TRBV5-1
j_gene: TRBJ2-5
abundance: -
d_gene: -

CDR3nt: TGCGCCAGCAGCTTGGCTGATGAGCAGTTCTTC
CDR3aa: CASSLADEQFF
v_gene: TRBV5-1
j_gene: TRBJ2-1
abundance: -
d_gene: -

CDR3nt: TGCAGTTTGGCGGATGGCTACACCTTC
CDR3aa: CSLADGYTF
v_gene: TRBV29-1
j_gene: TRBJ1-2
abundance: -
d_gene: -

CDR3nt: TGTGCCAGCAGGAGGACAATGGGATGGCCCCAGCATTTT
CDR3aa: CASRRTMGWPQHF
v_gene: TRBV27
j_gene: TRBJ1-5
abundance: -
d_gene: -

CDR3nt: TGCGCCAGCAGCTTGTGGGGAACAGGGGGGCCTTTGAACACTGAAGCTTTCTTT
CDR3aa: CASSLWGTGGPLNTEAFF
v_gene: TRBV5-1
j_gene: TRBJ1-1
abundance: -
d_gene: TRBD1

CDR3nt: TGCGCCAGCAGCTTGGAAAGGGGCTCGGAGACCCAGTACTTC
CDR3aa: CASSLERGSETQYF
v_gene: TRBV5-1
j_gene: TRBJ2-5
abundance: -
d_gene: -

CDR3nt: TGTGCCAGCAGCCCGCCGGGCCGGGGAAATTCACCCCTCCACTTT
CDR3aa: CASSPPGRGNSPLHF
v_gene: TRBV5-6
j_gene: TRBJ1-6
abundance: once
d_gene: -

CDR3nt: TGTGCCAGCAGCCCGCCCGGGGGGTATGGCTACACCTTC
CDR3aa: CASSPPGGYGYTF
v_gene: TRBV7-2
j_gene: TRBJ1-2
abundance: -
d_gene: -

CDR3nt: TGCGCCAGCAGCTTGGAAGGGGGCGCTTACTTCTACACCTTC
CDR3aa: CASSLEGGAYFYTF
v_gene: TRBV5-1
j_gene: TRBJ1-2
abundance: -
d_gene: TRBD1

CDR3nt: TGTGCCAGCAGCCACCCTTTGACAGGTGCGAACACTGAAGCTTTCTTT
CDR3aa: CASSHPLTGANTEAFF
v_gene: TRBV4-2
j_gene: TRBJ1-1
abundance: -
d_gene: -

CDR3nt: TGCGCCAGCAGCTCACAGGCTAGTGAGACAGAAGCTTTCTTT
CDR3aa: CASSSQASETEAFF
v_gene: TRBV5-1
j_gene: TRBJ1-1
abundance: once
d_gene: -

CDR3nt: TGCGCCAGCAGCTCCCGGACAGGACAAGAGACCCAGTACTTC
CDR3aa: CASSSRTGQETQYF
v_gene: TRBV5-1
j_gene: TRBJ2-5
abundance: -
d_gene: TRBD1

CDR3nt: TGTGCCAGCACAGGGACTCTTAACTATGGCTACACCTTC
CDR3aa: CASTGTLNYGYTF
v_gene: TRBV6-5
j_gene: TRBJ1-2
abundance: few
d_gene: -

CDR3nt: TGCAGCGTTCGCCTACAGGGGGCTAACACTGAAGCTTTCTTT
CDR3aa: CSVRLQGANTEAFF
v_gene: TRBV29-1
j_gene: TRBJ1-1
abundance: few
d_gene: TRBD1

CDR3nt: TGTGCCAGCAGCGTAGGAGGGGGTGAGCAGTTCTTC
CDR3aa: CASSVGGGEQFF
v_gene: TRBV9
j_gene: TRBJ2-1
abundance: once
d_gene: -

CDR3nt: TGCGCCAGCAGCTGGGGTGGACAGGGAAGACTGGAGACCCAGTACTTC
CDR3aa: CASSWGGQGRLETQYF
v_gene: TRBV5-1
j_gene: TRBJ2-5
abundance: -
d_gene: TRBD1

CDR3nt: TGTGCCAGCAGCTTAGGGAATGTAGCGGGGCAGGTTGAGGGGACCCAGTACTTC
CDR3aa: CASSLGNVAGQVEGTQYF
v_gene: TRBV7-2
j_gene: TRBJ2-5
abundance: -
d_gene: TRBD2

CDR3nt: TGTGCCAGTATCGGCGGCAGGAACACTGAAGCTTTCTTT
CDR3aa: CASIGGRNTEAFF
v_gene: TRBV18
j_gene: TRBJ1-1
abundance: -
d_gene: -

CDR3nt: TGCGCCAGCAGCTTGGTTGGTCCAGAAATGAACACTGAAGCTTTCTTT
CDR3aa: CASSLVGPEMNTEAFF
v_gene: TRBV5-1
j_gene: TRBJ1-1
abundance: once
d_gene: -

CDR3nt: TGTGCCAGGGGCGGGGCGGGGGGGGAGACCCAGTACTTC
CDR3aa: CARGGAGGETQYF
v_gene: TRBV27
j_gene: TRBJ2-5
abundance: -
d_gene: TRBD2